Listed below are T cell receptor beta chains from one sample, sequenced in a study of shared clonotypes between healthy human individuals. This table comes from immunoSEQ multiplex PCR, and its TCRdb copy is limited to in-frame clones, with some not included. The sample carries some 1 million clones, about 75% recorded once. Sequenced sample: memory CD4+ T cells sorted from blood. These receptors originate from a man aged 18 to 35 in good health. CDR3s include the opening cysteine and the closing phenylalanine or tryptophan. A D gene is named only where the DNA matches it firmly. Clone size is shown for a subset of rows, as once, few, many or a class of expanded clone.

CDR3 length,clone size,D gene,V gene,J gene,CDR3 protein,CDR3 DNA
14,many,-,TRBV10-3,TRBJ1-1,CAISESGRTTEAFF,TGTGCCATCAGTGAGTCGGGGAGAACGACTGAAGCTTTCTTT
15,few,TRBD2,TRBV7-2,TRBJ2-5,CASSSTSGRGETQYF,TGTGCCAGCAGCTCGACTAGCGGGAGGGGAGAGACCCAGTACTTC
14,-,-,TRBV7-2,TRBJ1-2,CASSLGLGAGGYTF,TGTGCCAGCAGCTTAGGGCTGGGGGCTGGTGGCTACACCTTC
14,many,-,TRBV10-2,TRBJ1-5,CASSVMEENQPQHF,TGCGCCAGCAGTGTCATGGAGGAGAATCAGCCCCAGCATTTT
15,-,-,TRBV18,TRBJ1-5,CASSPTQGIGQPQHF,TGTGCCAGCTCACCGACACAGGGTATCGGGCAGCCCCAGCATTTT
16,-,TRBD1,TRBV7-8,TRBJ2-5,CASSLGNRGIQETQYF,TGTGCCAGCAGCTTAGGGAACAGGGGGATTCAAGAGACCCAGTACTTC
14,-,-,TRBV15,TRBJ2-7,CATSRDQGAYEQYF,TGTGCCACCAGCAGAGATCAAGGGGCATACGAGCAGTACTTC
15,-,-,TRBV4-1,TRBJ1-3,CASSQGTGSGNTIYF,TGCGCCAGCAGCCAGGGAACAGGATCTGGAAACACCATATATTTT
16,-,-,TRBV19,TRBJ2-6,CASSQDRTTGANVLTF,TGTGCCAGTAGTCAAGACAGGACCACTGGGGCCAACGTCCTGACTTTC
13,-,-,TRBV5-1,TRBJ2-5,CASSPDGGGTQYF,TGCGCCAGCAGCCCGGACGGGGGAGGGACCCAGTACTTC
15,-,-,TRBV10-3,TRBJ1-3,CAISQDANTGNTIYF,TGTGCCATCAGTCAGGACGCTAACACGGGAAACACCATATATTTT
11,-,-,TRBV29-1,TRBJ1-4,CSGTVVEKLFF,TGCAGCGGAACAGTCGTCGAAAAACTGTTTTTT
15,-,-,TRBV5-1,TRBJ1-4,CASSLGFRGDEKLFF,TGCGCCAGCAGCTTGGGGTTCAGGGGCGACGAAAAACTGTTTTTT
16,-,-,TRBV19,TRBJ2-1,CASSSGTVISYNEQFF,TGTGCCAGTAGTTCCGGGACCGTTATCTCCTACAATGAGCAGTTCTTC
15,-,-,TRBV7-2,TRBJ1-1,CASSLGRTLNTEAFF,TGTGCCAGCAGCTTAGGACGGACCCTGAACACTGAAGCTTTCTTT
16,few,TRBD1,TRBV7-2,TRBJ1-2,CASSSSGTGGDYGYTF,TGTGCCAGCAGCTCCTCCGGGACAGGGGGCGACTATGGCTACACCTTC
13,few,-,TRBV18,TRBJ1-4,CASSPWAAEKLFF,TGTGCCAGCTCACCTTGGGCTGCGGAAAAACTGTTTTTT
14,-,TRBD1,TRBV6-5,TRBJ1-2,CASSYKPGQSGYTF,TGTGCCAGCAGTTACAAACCGGGACAGAGTGGCTACACCTTC
20,-,TRBD2,TRBV10-1,TRBJ2-6,CASSPLGLAGGLPGANVLTF,TGCGCCAGCAGCCCCCTCGGACTAGCGGGGGGATTGCCTGGGGCCAACGTCCTGACTTTC
18,-,TRBD2,TRBV4-3,TRBJ2-3,CASSQDILAGGPTDTQYF,TGCGCCAGCAGCCAAGATATTCTAGCGGGAGGGCCAACAGATACGCAGTATTTT
15,-,-,TRBV11-2,TRBJ2-5,CASSLDGPGQETQYF,TGTGCCAGCAGCTTAGATGGACCCGGGCAAGAGACCCAGTACTTC
12,-,-,TRBV19,TRBJ1-2,CASHMGNYGYTF,TGTGCCAGCCACATGGGGAACTATGGCTACACCTTC
18,-,TRBD1,TRBV30,TRBJ2-1,CAWSAGTGRGSSYNEQFF,TGTGCCTGGAGTGCAGGGACAGGGAGGGGTAGCTCCTACAATGAGCAGTTCTTC
16,-,TRBD1,TRBV19,TRBJ1-2,CASSIDYPRGDYGYTF,TGTGCCAGTAGTATAGATTACCCCAGGGGGGACTATGGCTACACCTTC
15,-,-,TRBV5-1,TRBJ1-2,CASSLSAGVDYGYTF,TGCGCCAGCAGCTTGTCGGCAGGGGTAGACTATGGCTACACCTTC
13,few,TRBD2,TRBV19,TRBJ2-3,CASSPLAGDTQYF,TGTGCCAGTAGTCCTCTAGCGGGAGATACGCAGTATTTT
13,-,-,TRBV29-1,TRBJ2-5,CSVARGREETQYF,TGCAGCGTCGCACGGGGCAGAGAAGAGACCCAGTACTTC
15,many,TRBD1,TRBV7-2,TRBJ1-5,CASSSGQGLNQPQHF,TGTGCCAGCAGCTCGGGACAGGGTCTGAATCAGCCCCAGCATTTT
15,-,-,TRBV4-3,TRBJ1-4,CASSHRQATNEKLFF,TGCGCCAGCAGCCACCGACAGGCAACTAATGAAAAACTGTTTTTT
16,-,-,TRBV25-1,TRBJ2-6,CASSESGGVGANVLTF,TGTGCCAGCAGTGAATCAGGAGGGGTCGGGGCCAACGTCCTGACTTTC
15,-,-,TRBV4-3,TRBJ1-4,CASSLSQGTNEKLFF,TGCGCCAGCAGCCTCTCACAGGGAACTAATGAAAAACTGTTTTTT
13,-,-,TRBV14,TRBJ2-5,CASSQGQQETQYF,TGTGCCAGCAGCCAAGGGCAGCAGGAGACCCAGTACTTC
15,-,-,TRBV18,TRBJ2-7,CASSPIDRPSYEQYF,TGTGCCAGCTCACCTATAGACAGACCCTCCTACGAGCAGTACTTC
11,-,TRBD1,TRBV6-1,TRBJ1-4,CASSQGGKLFF,TGTGCCAGCAGCCAGGGGGGAAAACTGTTTTTT
15,-,-,TRBV6-1,TRBJ1-1,CASRVGRERRTEAFF,TGTGCCAGCAGAGTAGGCCGGGAGCGTCGCACTGAAGCTTTCTTT
14,-,-,TRBV30,TRBJ1-2,CAWNQDKANYGYTF,TGTGCCTGGAATCAGGACAAAGCTAACTATGGCTACACCTTC
13,-,-,TRBV6-5,TRBJ2-4,CASSTGLKNIQYF,TGTGCCAGCAGTACGGGTCTCAAAAACATTCAGTACTTC
13,-,-,TRBV19,TRBJ2-7,CASSIAGNYEQYF,TGTGCCAGTAGTATCGCTGGAAACTACGAGCAGTACTTC
12,-,TRBD1,TRBV29-1,TRBJ1-2,CSVGQGAGGYTF,TGCAGCGTCGGACAGGGGGCCGGTGGCTACACCTTC
16,-,TRBD2,TRBV4-2,TRBJ2-7,CASSQERGLAGSGQYF,TGTGCCAGCAGCCAAGAACGGGGACTAGCGGGAAGCGGGCAGTACTTC
13,few,-,TRBV30,TRBJ1-5,CAWMAGRNQPQHF,TGTGCCTGGATGGCAGGGCGAAATCAGCCCCAGCATTTT
15,-,-,TRBV6-4,TRBJ1-6,CASSATDSGYSPLHF,TGTGCCAGCAGTGCGACGGACAGCGGGTATTCACCCCTCCACTTT
15,-,TRBD2,TRBV6-5,TRBJ2-3,CASRALAGGLWTQYF,TGTGCCAGCAGAGCACTAGCGGGGGGGCTATGGACGCAGTATTTT
12,-,-,TRBV6-5,TRBJ1-1,CASSYSGGEAFF,TGTGCCAGCAGTTACTCGGGGGGTGAAGCTTTCTTT
13,-,TRBD1,TRBV19,TRBJ1-2,CASSIDRADGYTF,TGTGCCAGTAGTATCGACAGGGCTGATGGCTACACCTTC
15,-,TRBD1,TRBV11-2,TRBJ1-2,CASSIQQGVGYGYTF,TGTGCCAGCAGCATTCAACAGGGGGTAGGCTATGGCTACACCTTC
14,once,TRBD1,TRBV7-2,TRBJ1-2,CASSPRQGQGGYTF,TGTGCCAGCAGCCCCAGACAGGGGCAAGGTGGCTACACCTTC
15,-,TRBD1,TRBV28,TRBJ1-2,CASRLQGALDYGYTF,TGTGCCAGCAGGTTACAGGGGGCCTTGGACTATGGCTACACCTTC
12,few,-,TRBV10-3,TRBJ2-7,CAISVSTNEQYF,TGTGCCATCAGTGTGAGTACAAACGAGCAGTACTTC
12,-,TRBD1,TRBV19,TRBJ2-7,CASMDRTYEQYF,TGTGCCAGTATGGACAGGACCTACGAGCAGTACTTC
13,-,-,TRBV29-1,TRBJ2-2,CSVDKSNTGELFF,TGCAGCGTTGACAAATCGAACACCGGGGAGCTGTTTTTT
13,few,-,TRBV10-1,TRBJ1-1,CASSRGENTEAFF,TGCGCCAGTTCAAGGGGAGAGAACACTGAAGCTTTCTTT
12,-,-,TRBV19,TRBJ2-3,CASSTRTDTQYF,TGTGCCAGTAGTACCCGTACAGATACGCAGTATTTT
14,-,-,TRBV29-1,TRBJ2-1,CSVESGSGYAEQFF,TGCAGCGTTGAAAGCGGAAGCGGTTATGCGGAGCAGTTCTTC